What follows are 24 T cell receptor beta chains derived from one specimen sequenced in a study of regulatory T cells in long-lasting Graves disease. Time point in this sample: newly diagnosed GD, antithyroid drugs for less than 3 months. The authors made the TCR library using RNA they extracted from PBMCs. Construction of TCR beta libraries relied on iRepertoire HTBI primers and on Arm-PCR targeting CDR3 regions. Each CDR3 protein gets one entry after TCRdb re-called the multiplex PCR reads with MiXCR. The table has hundreds of thousands of distinct CDR3 sequences, 16% seen once. The same specimen was also included in a second study, on T cells in Graves' hyperthyroidism and ophthalmopathy.

The sequencing here drew on peripheral blood mononuclear cells (PBMCs), taken at new diagnosis, from a patient treated with antithyroid drugs. Receptors were obtained from a man aged 35 to 55 with Graves disease.

The sample holds a few counts of this clonotype. This chain connects TRBV28 to TRBJ1-2; the match to TRBD1 covers 7 bases. Trimming took 2 bases from V and 6 from J; bases not matched to a gene: 12. CDR1 is MDHEN and CDR2 is SYDVKM in the germline V gene. The CDR3 has 16 residues. The CDR3 nucleotides read TGTGCCAGCAGTTTACCATCCTCCAGGGGGGGAGATGGCTACACCTTC. It specifies CASSLPSSRGGDGYTF.

This clonotype was detected ten times or more. The chain recombines TRBV7-6 with TRBJ1-5; D remains ambiguous. This CDR3 spans 16 amino acids. CDR1 and CDR2 from the germline V gene are SGHVS and FNYEAQ. V was trimmed by 1 base and J by 0 bases, leaving 10 bases between them. CDR3 residues: CASSLEEGVSNQPQHF. The CDR3 DNA reads TGTGCCAGCAGCTTAGAGGAGGGAGTTAGCAATCAGCCCCAGCATTTT.

The chain employs TRBV5-1 and TRBJ2-1; a possible D gene is TRBD1 (6 bases). Per germline, CDR1 SGHRS and CDR2 YFSETQ. This CDR3 has 15 residues. Trimming left V 0 bases short and J 2 bases short, with 9 bases between. For the CDR3, the DNA is TGCGCCAGCAGCTTGGAGGACAGAACCTACAATGAGCAGTTCTTC. Translated, it gives CASSLEDRTYNEQFF.

This clonotype appeared many times. The chain links TRBV18 to TRBJ2-5; 8 bases agree with TRBD2. This CDR3 has 15 amino acids. V lost 3 bases, J lost 1 base, and 4 bases stayed unmatched. Per germline, CDR1 KGHSH and CDR2 LQKENI. The CDR3 DNA sequence: TGTGCCAGCTCACCGAATAGCGGGGCCCAAGAGACCCAGTACTTC. Translating gives CASSPNSGAQETQYF.

This clonotype was observed many times. This chain uses TRBV7-9 with TRBJ2-1, with TRBD2 identical over 10 bases. This CDR3 region has 15 residues. The junction had 2 bases not matched to a gene; V was cut back by 2 bases and J by 4 bases. Germline-derived CDR1 and CDR2 are SEHNR and FQNEAQ (reference sequence). CDR3 sequence: CASSLTSGDYNEQFF. DNA for the CDR3: TGTGCCAGCAGCTTAACTAGCGGGGATTACAATGAGCAGTTCTTC.

This clonotype has more than one count but fewer than ten. The chain joins TRBV5-4 to TRBJ1-4, with 8 bases that match TRBD1. The CDR3 consists of 14 residues. The J segment lost 8 bases and the V segment lost 0 bases, leaving 3 bases of the junction unmatched. The V gene's germline CDR1 is SGHNT and CDR2 YYREEE (reference sequence). CDR3 loop: CASSLAGGQEKLFF. Here the CDR3 DNA reads TGTGCCAGCAGCTTGGCAGGGGGCCAAGAAAAACTGTTTTTT. The whole variable domain, remainder taken from reference TRBV5-4 and TRBJ1-4, is ETGVTQSPTHLIKTRGQQVTLRCSSQSGHNTVSWYQQALGQGPQFIFQYYREEENGRGNFPPRFSGLQFPNYSSELNVNALELDDSALYLCASSLAGGQEKLFFGSGTQLSVL.

The rearrangement uses TRBV20-1 and TRBJ2-2; perhaps TRBD1 as D (6 bases). This CDR3 comprises 14 residues. Germline assignment: CDR1 DFQATT and CDR2 SNEGSKA (reference sequence). V was clipped by 0 bases and J by 6 bases, with 11 bases between them. The CDR3 is CSARETGSPGELFF. The CDR3 DNA reads TGCAGTGCTAGAGAAACAGGGTCCCCCGGGGAGCTGTTTTTT.

The chain carries TRBV12-3 or TRBV12-4 and TRBJ1-1; D is ambiguous. V was pared by 4 bases and J by 4 bases, with 13 bases between. CDR3 length: 14 amino acids. CDR3 sequence (DNA): TGTGCCAGCAGTTATAGGGATGGGAGCACTGAAGCTTTCTTT. It yields the protein CASSYRDGSTEAFF.

This clonotype was detected ten times or more. The CDR3 sequence is CASSQGLAGAKMQYF. The CDR3 coding sequence is TGTGCCAGCAGCCAGGGACTAGCGGGGGCAAAGATGCAGTATTTT. The chain is built from TRBV7-2 and TRBJ2-3; 14 bases fit TRBD2. This CDR3 spans 15 amino acids. V gave up 5 bases and J gave up 11 bases; unmatched junction bases: 9. The germline CDR1 and CDR2 sequences are SGHTA and FQGNSA.

This clonotype was counted between two and nine times. The V gene is TRBV29-1, the J gene TRBJ1-6; tentative D call: TRBD1 (6 bases). CDR3 length equals 12 residues. The V end lost 5 bases, the J end lost 4 bases, and 6 bases lay between the germline ends. Looked up from germline, CDR1 is SQVTM and CDR2 is ANQGSEA. Here the CDR3 DNA reads TGCAGCGTTACAGGGTATAATTCACCCCTCCACTTT. Translated: CSVTGYNSPLHF.

This rearrangement joins TRBV5-1 to TRBJ2-1; the match to TRBD2 covers 9 bases. Looked up from germline, CDR1 is SGHRS and CDR2 is YFSETQ. CDR3 length: 16 residues. Trimming at V came to 4 bases and at J to 0 bases, leaving 5 bases not matched to a gene. CDR3 nucleotides: TGCGCCAGCAGCGTTGGCGGGGGGGCCTCCTACAATGAGCAGTTCTTC. It encodes CASSVGGGASYNEQFF.

This clonotype was counted many times. This chain connects TRBV11-2 to TRBJ2-1; the match to TRBD2 covers 11 bases. V trimming: 8 bases; J trimming: 6 bases; junction bases outside the gene matches: 12. Germline V gives CDR1 SGHAT, CDR2 FQNNGV. The CDR3 is 16 amino acids. CDR3 nucleotides: TGTGCCAGCGGAGTCGTAGCGGGGGGGTCTCTCAATGAGCAGTTCTTC. Its protein is CASGVVAGGSLNEQFF.

In this sample, this clonotype turned up a few times. The chain joins TRBV20-1 to TRBJ2-1, with TRBD1 matching over 10 bases. CDR1 is DFQATT and CDR2 is SNEGSKA in the germline V gene (reference sequence). This CDR3 has 16 amino acids. V was pared by 6 bases and J by 9 bases, with 17 bases of the junction left unmatched. The CDR3 DNA is TGCAGTGCAAGGACAGGGGGAGCTTCGGGAATCATTGAGCAGTTCTTC. Protein product: CSARTGGASGIIEQFF.

V is TRBV4-1 and J is TRBJ2-3, with unresolved D. The CDR3 is 15 amino acids. Between the trimmed V and J ends, which lost 3 bases and 0 bases, there was a span of 10 bases. The germline gives CDR1 MGHRA, CDR2 YSYEKL. DNA for the CDR3: TGCGCCAGCAGCCACAGTCAAATCAGCACAGATACGCAGTATTTT. Protein sequence: CASSHSQISTDTQYF.

Ten or more counts support this clonotype. V and J are TRBV2 and TRBJ1-5; unclear D gene. CDR3 length equals 13 residues. Germline CDR1 and CDR2: SNHLY and FYNNEI. V lost 7 bases and J lost 3, with 10 bases in between. The CDR3 nucleotides are TGTGCCAGCATACAGTCGGTCAATCAGCCCCAGCATTTT. Its protein is CASIQSVNQPQHF. The full variable domain, with the rest looked up from reference TRBV2 and TRBJ1-5, is EPEVTQTPSHQVTQMGQEVILRCVPISNHLYFYWYRQILGQKVEFLVSFYNNEISEKSEIFDDQFSVERPDGSNFTLKIRSTKLEDSAMYFCASIQSVNQPQHFGDGTRLSIL.

There are many counts of this clonotype. V and J are TRBV20-1 and TRBJ2-1, with D possibly being TRBD2 (5 bases). Per germline, CDR1 DFQATT and CDR2 SNEGSKA (reference sequence). V was clipped by 3 bases and J by 7 bases, with 10 bases between them. CDR3 length equals 12 residues. As DNA, the CDR3 is TGCAGTGCTAGGCGGGTTGGTAATGAGCAGTTCTTC. This translates into CSARRVGNEQFF.

The sample holds many counts of this clonotype. The chain links TRBV28 to TRBJ2-1, with 8 bases aligning to TRBD2. The germline gives CDR1 MDHEN, CDR2 SYDVKM. With V trimmed by 5 bases and J by 5 bases, 8 bases remained unmatched. This CDR3 is 15 amino acids long. The CDR3 loop is CASSPSGGPNNEQFF. In DNA, the CDR3 is TGTGCCAGCAGTCCAAGCGGGGGTCCCAACAATGAGCAGTTCTTC.

This clonotype was recorded a few times. The gene calls are TRBV11-2 and TRBJ2-2, with D possibly matching TRBD1 (5 bases). The germline gives CDR1 SGHAT, CDR2 FQNNGV. The germline V and J ends were trimmed by 7 bases and 6 bases, with 18 bases remaining between them. The CDR3 length is 15 residues. Written as DNA, the CDR3 is TGTGCCAGCACCAATAGGGGCACCCTCCCCGGGGAGCTGTTTTTT. Translated, it gives CASTNRGTLPGELFF.

This chain links TRBV4-1 with TRBJ1-2; the D is unclear. Germline V gene lookup returns CDR1 MGHRA and CDR2 YSYEKL. The CDR3 is made up of 12 amino acids. Trimming shortened V by 1 base and J by 6 bases, and 6 bases separated the two germline ends. CDR3 protein: CASSQAGDGYTF. The CDR3 region has the DNA TGCGCCAGCAGCCAAGCCGGAGATGGCTACACCTTC.

Ten or more counts support this clonotype. The rearrangement joins TRBV30 to TRBJ1-6; TRBD1 is a possible D gene (6 bases). The ends were cut back, 3 bases at V and 10 bases at J, with 19 bases in the middle. CDR1 is GTSNPN, CDR2 SVGIG, per germline (reference sequence). The CDR3 contains 15 residues. The CDR3 DNA reads TGTGCCTGGAGGCGGGGGGCCCTTCGATACTCACCCCTCCACTTT. This translates into CAWRRGALRYSPLHF.

The rearrangement links TRBV5-6 to TRBJ2-5; unclear D gene. From germline, CDR1 is SGHDT and CDR2 YYEEEE. Trimming shortened V by 2 bases and J by 3 bases, and 11 bases separated the two germline ends. This CDR3 is 14 amino acids long. CDR3 residues: CASSFYDREETQYF. The CDR3 DNA sequence: TGTGCCAGCAGCTTTTATGACCGAGAAGAGACCCAGTACTTC.

This clonotype was detected many times. The CDR3 reads CATSETGTGAHQPQHF. The CDR3 DNA reads as TGTGCCACCAGTGAGACTGGGACAGGGGCTCATCAGCCCCAGCATTTT. The chain joins TRBV24-1 to TRBJ1-5; 10 bases agree with TRBD1. Per germline, CDR1 KGHDR and CDR2 SFDVKD. V was clipped by 4 bases and J by 5 bases; unmatched bases: 7. The CDR3 covers 16 residues.

The chain has TRBV10-3 and TRBJ2-3; D not certain. V dropped 10 bases and J dropped 2 bases, with 10 bases sitting between them. Germline CDR1 reads ENHRY; CDR2 reads SYGVKD. CDR3 size: 12 residues. The CDR3: CATADDTDTQYF. As DNA, the CDR3 is TGTGCCACCGCAGACGACACAGATACGCAGTATTTT.

There are many counts of this clonotype. One end of the junction varies from germline; a read error may be responsible. This chain connects TRBV11-2 to TRBJ2-5, with TRBD2 matching 8 bases. CDR1 and CDR2 (germline): SGHAT, FQNNGV. This CDR3 comprises 14 residues. The CDR3 DNA reads TGTGCCAGCAGCTCACTAGCGGTGCAAGGGACCCAGTACTTC. It is translated as CASSSLAVQGTQYF. The complete variable domain, with remaining parts taken from reference TRBV11-2 and TRBJ2-5, reads EAGVAQSPRYKIIEKRQSVAFWCNPISGHATLYWYQQILGQGPKLLIQFQNNGVVDDSQLPKDRFSAERLKGVDSTLKIQPAKLEDSAVYLCASSSLAVQGTQYFGPGTRLLVL.